The 20 T cell receptor beta chains in this list originate from one sample, sequenced in a study of blood T cell repertoires in COVID-19. The protocol was immunoSEQ multiplex PCR, while the TCRdb copy is restricted to in-frame clones and leaves out a portion. This table has some 100,000 clones, roughly four fifths appearing once. Sequencing input: peripheral blood. These receptors originate from a man aged 50-59 years with active or convalescent COVID-19.

The chain combines TRBV6-5 with TRBJ1-5; D may be TRBD1 (5 bases). The germline V gene encodes CDR1 MNHEY and CDR2 SVGAGI. This CDR3 has 15 amino acids. Trimming took 2 bases from V and 2 from J, leaving 10 bases between them. In nucleotides, the CDR3 is TGTGCCAGCAGTTACGGGGGGAGCGGCAATCAGCCCCAGCATTTT. It translates to CASSYGGSGNQPQHF.

The V call is TRBV28, the J call TRBJ2-1, with a weak D call TRBD2 (5 bases). The length of the CDR3 is 12 residues. Germline lookup yields CDR1 MDHEN and CDR2 SYDVKM. V lost 4 bases and J lost 7, with 8 bases in between. In DNA form, the CDR3 reads TGTGCCAGCAGTTCGAGGGTGAATGAGCAGTTCTTC. This translates into CASSSRVNEQFF.

The gene calls are TRBV24-1 and TRBJ2-1; 7 bases fit TRBD1. After removal of 4 bases from V and 0 bases from J, the junction contained 5 bases not matched to a gene. The CDR3 loop spans 16 amino acids. The germline V gene encodes CDR1 KGHDR and CDR2 SFDVKD. The CDR3 is CATSEPTGLSYNEQFF. The CDR3 DNA is TGTGCCACCAGTGAGCCGACAGGGCTCTCCTACAATGAGCAGTTCTTC.

The V and J genes are TRBV3-1 (or the pseudogene TRBV3-2) and TRBJ1-5; the D is unclear. This CDR3 has 13 amino acids. The germline CDR1 and CDR2 sequences are LGHDT and YNNKEL (reference sequence). The V and J ends lost 1 base and 5 bases respectively, with 6 bases between them. Here the CDR3 DNA reads TGTGCCAGCAGCCAAGCTGAGCATCAGCCCCAGCATTTT. It codes for CASSQAEHQPQHF.

The chain couples TRBV6-5 to TRBJ1-2; TRBD1 aligns across 9 bases. The CDR3 extends over 15 amino acids. In germline, CDR1 is MNHEY, CDR2 SVGAGI. Trimming cost V 5 bases and J 8 bases; bases outside gene matches: 12. The CDR3 DNA sequence: TGTGCCAGCAGTCTACTCATCCTTACAGGGGGCGGCTACACCTTC. Residues: CASSLLILTGGGYTF.

In this sample, this clone turned up a few times. V and J are TRBV2 and TRBJ2-3; D is undetermined. The CDR3 sequence is 13 residues long. V was cut by 7 bases and J by 1 base, with 9 bases left in between. Germline V gene lookup returns CDR1 SNHLY and CDR2 FYNNEI. This chain's CDR3 is CASNPVGTDTQYF. CDR3 in DNA: TGTGCCAGCAATCCGGTGGGCACAGATACGCAGTATTTT. The full variable domain, with the rest looked up from reference TRBV2 and TRBJ2-3, is EPEVTQTPSHQVTQMGQEVILRCVPISNHLYFYWYRQILGQKVEFLVSFYNNEISEKSEIFDDQFSVERPDGSNFTLKIRSTKLEDSAMYFCASNPVGTDTQYFGPGTRLTVL.

This clone occurred once. This chain links TRBV19 with TRBJ2-3; TRBD1 agrees at 7 bases. The CDR3 has 14 residues. In germline, CDR1 is LNHDA, CDR2 SQIVND (reference sequence). J gave up 6 bases and V 3 bases, and 6 bases lay outside the gene matches. The CDR3 protein is CASSIGQAPDTQYF. The CDR3 DNA is TGTGCCAGTAGTATTGGACAGGCACCTGATACGCAGTATTTT.

This chain uses TRBV5-1 with TRBJ1-4; the match to TRBD1 covers 7 bases. Germline V gives CDR1 SGHRS, CDR2 YFSETQ. CDR3 length: 16 residues. V lost 3 bases, J lost 4 bases, and 9 bases stayed unmatched. The CDR3 nucleotides read TGCGCCAGCAGCTCGGAACCGGGACAGCATAATGAAAAACTGTTTTTT. As protein: CASSSEPGQHNEKLFF.

V gene TRBV7-9 combines with J gene TRBJ2-3; 8 positions match TRBD2. V lost 4 bases and J lost 2; bases outside the gene matches: 5. Germline loops: CDR1 SEHNR, CDR2 FQNEAQ (reference sequence). The length of the CDR3 is 15 residues. CDR3 amino acids: CASSSRGGHTDTQYF. CDR3 DNA: TGTGCCAGCAGCTCTCGGGGGGGGCACACAGATACGCAGTATTTT.

The chain is built from TRBV18 and TRBJ2-7, with 9 bases aligning to TRBD1. From germline, CDR1 is KGHSH and CDR2 LQKENI. The CDR3 totals 16 residues. The trim removed 3 bases at V and 0 bases at J, leaving 6 bases unmatched. The CDR3 DNA sequence: TGTGCCAGCTCACCTCTCGGGACAGGGAGCTCCTACGAGCAGTACTTC. It yields the protein CASSPLGTGSSYEQYF.

This chain uses TRBV5-1 with TRBJ1-6, with D possibly TRBD1 on 6 matching bases. Trimming removed 4 bases at V and 8 bases at J, with 16 bases between. The CDR3 is made up of 15 amino acids. The germline gives CDR1 SGHRS, CDR2 YFSETQ. This chain's CDR3 is CASSAGAGADSPLHF. DNA for the CDR3: TGCGCCAGCAGCGCCGGGGCAGGGGCGGATTCACCCCTCCACTTT. Filled out from reference TRBV5-1 and TRBJ1-6, the complete variable domain reads KAGVTQTPRYLIKTRGQQVTLSCSPISGHRSVSWYQQTPGQGLQFLFEYFSETQRNKGNFPGRFSGRQFSNSRSEMNVSTLELGDSALYLCASSAGAGADSPLHFGNGTRLTVT.

V is TRBV11-3 and J is TRBJ2-1; 9 bases are shared with TRBD1. V was clipped by 0 bases and J by 9 bases; unmatched bases: 3. Germline-derived CDR1 and CDR2 are SGHNT and YENEEA. This CDR3 contains 14 residues. CDR3 amino acids: CASSLEQGAGEQFF. The CDR3 coding sequence is TGTGCCAGCAGCTTAGAACAGGGGGCTGGTGAGCAGTTCTTC. The full variable domain, with the rest looked up from reference TRBV11-3 and TRBJ2-1, is EAGVVQSPRYKIIEKKQPVAFWCNPISGHNTLYWYLQNLGQGPELLIRYENEEAVDDSQLPKDRFSAERLKGVDSTLKIQPAELGDSAVYLCASSLEQGAGEQFFGPGTRLTVL.

This clone was seen more than once but under ten times. V and J are TRBV9 and TRBJ2-7; 9 nucleotides agree with TRBD1. This CDR3 contains 19 residues. Germline values: CDR1 SGDLS, CDR2 YYNGEE. V trimming: 7 bases; J trimming: 2 bases; junction bases outside the gene matches: 22. Written as DNA, the CDR3 is TGTGCCAGCCGAGGCCGCGCGCTGGCCGGGACAGGGTGGGCCTACGAGCAGTACGTC. Its translation is CASRGRALAGTGWAYEQYV.

Comments on this clone: Germline and junction disagree at one end, which may indicate a read error. The chain has TRBV3-1 (or the pseudogene TRBV3-2) and TRBJ2-2; D is perhaps TRBD2 (6 bases). Germline CDR1 reads LGHDT; CDR2 reads YNNKEL (reference sequence). This CDR3 spans 16 amino acids. The CDR3 nucleotides read TGTGCCAGCAGCGAAGAAGTTGGGGGGTCATTAGAGGAGCTGTTTTTT. This codes for CASSEEVGGSLEELFF.

The DNA of the CDR3 is TGTGCCACCGACACAGGCGATAGCAATCAGCCCCAGCATTTT. It encodes CATDTGDSNQPQHF. This chain uses TRBV24-1 with TRBJ1-5, with a possible D match to TRBD1 (5 bases). This CDR3 region has 14 residues. Trimming removed 9 bases from V and 0 bases from J, with 11 bases in between. Germline assignment: CDR1 KGHDR and CDR2 SFDVKD.

Turning to this clone: Germline and junction disagree at one end, which may indicate a read error. The V call is TRBV7-8, the J call TRBJ1-2; 7 positions match TRBD1. Per the germline V gene, CDR1 is SGHVS and CDR2 is FQNEAQ. The CDR3 spans 12 residues. CDR3 DNA: TGTGCCAGCAGCTCCATGGTGGACAGGATCAACTTC. It specifies CASSSMVDRINF.

The CDR3 DNA is TGCGCCAGCAGCTTGGTCGCAGGTGGAACTGAAGCTTTCTTT. Translating gives CASSLVAGGTEAFF. The rearrangement links TRBV5-1 to TRBJ1-1; D is uncertain. CDR1 is SGHRS, CDR2 YFSETQ, per germline. Trimming took 0 bases from V and 5 from J, leaving 11 bases between them. This CDR3 has 14 amino acids.

The gene calls are TRBV6-1 and TRBJ1-2, with D tentatively TRBD1 (5 bases). Germline CDR1 MNHNS, CDR2 SASEGT. The CDR3 sequence is 14 residues long. V shed 2 bases and J shed 12 bases, with 19 bases lying between them. Here the CDR3 DNA reads TGTGCCAGCAGTGAACCCCCCCAAGCGACAGTTGACACCTTC. It codes for CASSEPPQATVDTF.

V gene TRBV5-8 combines with J gene TRBJ1-3; TRBD1 agrees at 11 bases. The CDR3 sequence is 17 residues long. Germline assignment: CDR1 SGHTS and CDR2 YDEGEE. With 1 base clipped from V and 0 bases from J, the junction kept 3 bases outside the gene matches. The CDR3 is CASSLTGTGGSGNTIYF. CDR3 sequence (DNA): TGTGCCAGCAGCTTGACCGGGACAGGGGGCTCTGGAAACACCATATATTTT.

The chain combines TRBV5-1 with TRBJ2-5; D is ambiguous. The CDR3 contains 15 residues. Germline CDR1 is SGHRS and CDR2 is YFSETQ. Trimming left V 1 base short and J 0 bases short, with 10 bases between. The CDR3 sequence: CASSLSGRYQETQYF. The CDR3 region has the DNA TGCGCCAGCAGCTTGTCGGGTCGGTACCAAGAGACCCAGTACTTC. The entire variable domain, with the rest obtained from reference TRBV5-1 and TRBJ2-5, is as follows: KAGVTQTPRYLIKTRGQQVTLSCSPISGHRSVSWYQQTPGQGLQFLFEYFSETQRNKGNFPGRFSGRQFSNSRSEMNVSTLELGDSALYLCASSLSGRYQETQYFGPGTRLLVL.